Sequencing of this TCR beta chain was carried out in a study of blood T cell repertoires in COVID-19. Study at large: From T cells, B-cell-depleted T cells, or PBMCs came the material, which was cDNA or gDNA.

Original data processing: Reference gene primer amplification in the assay estimated nucleated cell counts. Method: immunoSEQ multiplex PCR; TCRdb's copy keeps in-frame clones and lacks some. For V, J and clone size, that table is used; D and trimming come from the DNA. The sample records 200,000 to 250,000 clones, about three quarters being singletons. There are 15 residues in the CDR3. CDR1 is SGHTA, CDR2 FQGTGA, per germline. V lost 5 bases, J lost 5 bases, and 5 bases stayed unmatched. The chain combines TRBV7-3 with TRBJ1-4; TRBD1 matches 10 bases. Sequences were obtained from peripheral blood. The receptor was derived from a woman aged 70-85 years with acute or convalescent COVID-19. CDR3 DNA: TGTGCCAGCAGCAGATCGGACAGGGGGAATGAAAAACTGTTTTTT. Its translation is CASSRSDRGNEKLFF.